The clone carrying this T cell receptor (beta chain) appeared a few times. The antigen is unknown. The sample belongs to a study of human T cells and chemical hapten exposure. Background on the study: After 6 days, upper back 0.01% DPC patch tests were scored.

The CDR3 is 14 residues long. Trimming took 4 bases from V and 5 from J; bases not matched to a gene: 4. CDR1 SNHLY and CDR2 FYNNEI come from the germline V gene. In TCRdb, the RACE reads were re-called with MiXCR into one record per CDR3 protein. The data hold about 82,000 distinct CDR3 sequences, with roughly 13% observed a single time. General study points: Healthy individuals' immune responses may differ from those of donors, who had alopecia. In comparison with controls, expanded TCRs gave rise to a significantly larger number of large CDR3 similarity clusters.

Time point meaning: patch test 3, about 24 weeks after DPC sensitization. Treatment specified: therapeutic diphenylcyclopropenone sensitization with weekly scalp DPC. Total RNA extraction was carried out from unfractionated whole blood. V usage is TRBV2 and J usage is TRBJ1-5; 8 bases are shared with TRBD1. This clonotype originated in a woman aged 50 to 60 with alopecia areata. Some clones in this sample may be carry-over from other donors' samples. The material sequenced was whole blood, taken in connection with sensitization to the hapten diphenylcyclopropenone (DPC). The CDR3 loop is CASSADRVYQPQHF. DNA of the CDR3: TGTGCCAGCAGTGCGGACAGGGTCTATCAGCCCCAGCATTTT.